One and the same sample provided the 16 T cell receptor beta chains below, sequenced in a study of CD8 T cell repertoires and HIV-1 epitope variants (dated by TCRdb to the early 2020s). Receptors were amplified or captured by the immunoSEQ multiplex PCR assay. TCRdb re-hosts the immuneACCESS table, in-frame sequences only. Its copies lack some clones; in the studies checked, an unresolved V gene accounts for under half of them, and the cause for the rest is not known. The table for this sample lists about 5,000 clones; 65% to 70% of them were counted only once. About 40% of the sample is taken by the ten largest. Their specific antigens are unknown. The sample was cultured CD8+ T cells derived from PBMCs. Receptor source: a male donor with HIV.

The chain links TRBV7-3 to TRBJ2-2; no definite D call. The germline V and J ends were trimmed by 4 bases and 7 bases, with 7 bases remaining between them. Per germline, CDR1 SGHTA and CDR2 FQGTGA. The length of the CDR3 is 12 residues. CDR3 coding DNA: TGTGCCAGCAGCTCGACGGGCGGGGAGCTGTTTTTT. Translating gives CASSSTGGELFF.

This clone showed up just a few times. This chain connects TRBV7-9 to TRBJ2-2, with 10 bases identical to TRBD2. CDR1 is SEHNR and CDR2 is FQNEAQ in the germline V gene (reference sequence). The V and J ends lost 5 bases and 2 bases, in that order; junction bases with no gene match: 2. This CDR3 is 15 amino acids long. CDR3 sequence reads: CASSRTSGNTGELFF. In nucleotides, the CDR3 is TGTGCCAGCAGCAGGACTAGCGGAAACACCGGGGAGCTGTTTTTT. The whole variable domain, filled in from reference TRBV7-9 and TRBJ2-2, reads DTGVSQNPRHKITKRGQNVTFRCDPISEHNRLYWYRQTLGQGPEFLTYFQNEAQLEKSRLLSDRFSAERPKGSFSTLEIQRTEQGDSAMYLCASSRTSGNTGELFFGEGSRLTVL.

The CDR3 DNA is TGTGCCAGCAGTCTGGGACAGGGGCAAGAGACCCAGTACTTC. Translation gives CASSLGQGQETQYF. The V and J genes are TRBV25-1 and TRBJ2-5, with 10 positions matching TRBD1. With 5 bases clipped from V and 2 bases from J, the junction kept 2 bases outside the gene matches. There are 14 residues in the CDR3. CDR1 is MGHDK, CDR2 SYGVNS, per germline.

This chain uses TRBV28 with TRBJ1-1; 8 nucleotides match TRBD1. CDR3 length: 16 residues. The germline V gene has CDR1 MDHEN and CDR2 SYDVKM. V shed 5 bases, J shed 4 bases, and the junction held 12 bases outside the gene matches. In DNA form, the CDR3 reads TGTGCCAGCAGTCCGTGGACAGGGTTTGTGGTCACTGAAGCTTTCTTT. Its protein is CASSPWTGFVVTEAFF.

The count of this clone is one. This chain links TRBV2 with TRBJ2-3, with 7 bases that match TRBD2. Germline V CDR1 and CDR2: SNHLY, FYNNEI. The length of the CDR3 is 16 residues. V shed 2 bases, J shed 0 bases, and the junction held 5 bases outside the gene matches. CDR3 in amino acids: CASSEKASGSTDTQYF. The CDR3 DNA sequence: TGTGCCAGCAGTGAAAAGGCTAGCGGTAGCACAGATACGCAGTATTTT.

This chain uses TRBV27 with TRBJ2-1; D perhaps matches TRBD2 (6 bases). V was trimmed by 4 bases and J by 3 bases, leaving 16 bases between them. This CDR3 has 16 residues. Germline assignment: CDR1 MNHEY and CDR2 SMNVEV (reference sequence). The DNA for the CDR3 is TGTGCCAGCAGTTCGATGCGGGAAAAGGACTACAATGAGCAGTTCTTC. It translates to CASSSMREKDYNEQFF.

The gene calls are TRBV7-6 and TRBJ2-7, with D possibly TRBD1 on 6 matching bases. The germline V gene encodes CDR1 SGHVS and CDR2 FNYEAQ. V gave up 5 bases and J gave up 3 bases, with 20 bases separating them. The CDR3 totals 16 residues. CDR3 loop: CASSPPFGTSNYEQYF. The CDR3 bases are TGTGCCAGCAGCCCCCCCTTCGGGACAAGTAACTACGAGCAGTACTTC.

The V gene is TRBV7-8, the J gene TRBJ1-4, with 7 bases fitting TRBD1. With 5 bases clipped from V and 2 bases from J, the junction kept 5 bases outside the gene matches. Germline values: CDR1 SGHVS, CDR2 FQNEAQ. The CDR3 totals 15 residues. CDR3 DNA sequence: TGTGCCAGCAGCCCGACAGGGTGGACTAATGAAAAACTGTTTTTT. It is translated as CASSPTGWTNEKLFF.

The gene calls are TRBV13 and TRBJ2-1, with D perhaps matching TRBD2 (5 bases). CDR1 and CDR2 (germline): PRHDT, FYEKMQ (reference sequence). V lost 5 bases to trimming and J lost 8 bases, with 10 bases between them. CDR3 length equals 12 residues. CDR3 protein: CASSRLSDEQFF. The CDR3 coding sequence is TGTGCCAGCAGCCGACTAAGCGATGAGCAGTTCTTC.

CDR3 DNA sequence: TGTGCCAGCAGTTTAGCGGGAAGTTTCAACAATGAGCAGTTCTTC. This gives the protein CASSLAGSFNNEQFF. The chain carries TRBV6-6 and TRBJ2-1; 8 positions agree with TRBD2. The CDR3 runs 15 residues. Germline assignment: CDR1 MNHNY and CDR2 SVGAGI (reference sequence). With V trimmed by 4 bases and J by 5 bases, 7 bases remained unmatched.

The rearrangement links TRBV9 to TRBJ1-1, with TRBD1 matching 8 bases. Germline-derived CDR1 and CDR2 are SGDLS and YYNGEE. V dropped 5 bases and J dropped 11; count of bases not matched to a gene: 8. The CDR3 runs to 12 residues. CDR3 region: CASRELQGGAFF. The DNA of the CDR3 is TGTGCCAGCAGGGAACTACAGGGGGGGGCTTTCTTT.

This chain links TRBV18 with TRBJ2-5; D not certain. Germline lookup yields CDR1 KGHSH and CDR2 LQKENI. V gave up 3 bases and J gave up 2 bases, with 1 base separating them. The CDR3 spans 11 residues. CDR3 loop: CASSPQETQYF. The CDR3 nucleotides read TGTGCCAGCTCACCTCAAGAGACCCAGTACTTC.

The count of this clone is one. The genes are TRBV19 and TRBJ2-1, with D tentatively TRBD1 (6 bases). Germline V gene lookup returns CDR1 LNHDA and CDR2 SQIVND (reference sequence). This CDR3 contains 13 residues. V lost 0 bases, J lost 7 bases, and 7 bases lay in between. CDR3 sequence (DNA): TGTGCCAGTAGTATAGACACAGGGAATGAGCAGTTCTTC. Its protein product is CASSIDTGNEQFF.

The chain is built from TRBV6-1 and TRBJ2-7; 8 nucleotides agree with TRBD1. Germline CDR1 reads MNHNS; CDR2 reads SASEGT. The CDR3 is 13 amino acids. The V segment lost 6 bases and the J segment 7 bases; nucleotides outside the gene matches: 8. CDR3 sequence: CASRDREPLEQYF. The CDR3 DNA reads as TGTGCCAGCAGGGACAGGGAGCCCTTAGAGCAGTACTTC.

The genes are TRBV5-1 and TRBJ2-7, with 10 bases aligning to TRBD2. With 4 bases clipped from V and 4 bases from J, the junction kept 8 bases outside the gene matches. CDR1 is SGHRS and CDR2 is YFSETQ in the germline V gene. The CDR3 spans 15 residues. CDR3 coding DNA: TGCGCCAGCAGCGAAGAACCGGGACTAGCGTACGAGCAGTACTTC. Translated: CASSEEPGLAYEQYF.

This chain links TRBV4-1 with TRBJ1-1; D gene unclear. Trimming left V 0 bases short and J 0 bases short, with 5 bases between. CDR1 and CDR2 from the germline V gene are MGHRA and YSYEKL. The CDR3 contains 14 residues. CDR3 loop: CASSQEPMNTEAFF. The CDR3 bases are TGCGCCAGCAGCCAAGAACCCATGAACACTGAAGCTTTCTTT.